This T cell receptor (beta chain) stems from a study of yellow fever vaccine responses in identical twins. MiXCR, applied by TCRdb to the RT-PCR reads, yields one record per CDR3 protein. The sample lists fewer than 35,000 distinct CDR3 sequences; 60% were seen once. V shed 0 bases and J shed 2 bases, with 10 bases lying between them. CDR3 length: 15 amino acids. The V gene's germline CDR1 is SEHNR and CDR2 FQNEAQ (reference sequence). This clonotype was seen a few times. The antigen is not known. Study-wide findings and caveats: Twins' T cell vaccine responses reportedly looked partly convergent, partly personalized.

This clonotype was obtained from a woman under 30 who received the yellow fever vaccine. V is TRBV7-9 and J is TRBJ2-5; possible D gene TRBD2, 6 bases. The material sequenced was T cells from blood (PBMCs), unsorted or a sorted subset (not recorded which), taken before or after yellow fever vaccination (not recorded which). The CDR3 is CASSLAGGRQETQYF. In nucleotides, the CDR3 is TGTGCCAGCAGCTTAGCGGGAGGCCGGCAAGAGACCCAGTACTTC.